This entry lists 26 T cell receptor beta chains sequenced from one sample in a study of CD8 T cells in Susac syndrome. Random hexamers were used to reverse transcribe about 0.45 to 1 ug of RNA. One entry per CDR3 protein results from TCRdb running MiXCR on the immunoSEQ multiplex PCR reads. This table has fewer than 350,000 distinct CDR3 sequences, about 91% appearing once. Sample: CD4+ T cells from PBMCs. The receptors come from a human donor with multiple sclerosis.

This chain connects TRBV7-9 to TRBJ2-7, with D perhaps matching TRBD1 (5 bases). V gave up 5 bases and J gave up 3 bases, with 14 bases separating them. CDR1 and CDR2 from the germline V gene are SEHNR and FQNEAQ (reference sequence). The CDR3 spans 14 residues. This chain's CDR3 is CASSPAGRGYEQYF. CDR3 bases: TGTGCCAGCAGCCCCGCAGGGCGCGGCTACGAGCAGTACTTC.

This rearrangement joins TRBV6-2 or TRBV6-3 to TRBJ2-7; 8 bases are shared with TRBD2. CDR1 is MNHEY and CDR2 is SVGEGT in the germline V gene. The CDR3 sequence is 15 residues long. V shed 6 bases and J 2 bases; nucleotides not matched to a gene: 9. The CDR3 nucleotides read TGTGCCAGCAGCGGACTAGCTTTTGGGGCCTACGAGCAGTACTTC. Amino acids: CASSGLAFGAYEQYF.

The V and J genes are TRBV20-1 and TRBJ2-7, with a possible D match to TRBD2 (6 bases). With 0 bases removed from V and 2 bases from J, the gap between germline ends came to 14 bases. CDR1 DFQATT and CDR2 SNEGSKA come from the germline V gene (reference sequence). This CDR3 spans 15 amino acids. CDR3 DNA: TGCAGTGCTAGAGATAGGGCGGGATGGCCCTACGAGCAGTACTTC. This encodes CSARDRAGWPYEQYF.

The V call is TRBV11-1, the J call TRBJ2-1; D gene ambiguous. CDR1 is SGHAT and CDR2 is FQDESV in the germline V gene (reference sequence). V lost 5 bases, J lost 4 bases, and 15 bases lay in between. CDR3 length: 15 residues. The CDR3 DNA follows: TGTGCCAGCAGCCAAGGACCAGCCCCATACAATGAGCAGTTCTTC. Translation gives CASSQGPAPYNEQFF.

The chain recombines TRBV29-1 with TRBJ1-2; D not resolved. The V and J ends lost 4 bases and 4 bases respectively, with 7 bases between them. Germline CDR1 and CDR2: SQVTM and ANQGSEA. CDR3 size: 11 residues. CDR3 amino acids: CSVGQIYGYTF. The CDR3 bases are TGCAGCGTTGGTCAGATCTATGGCTACACCTTC.

The gene calls are TRBV7-3 and TRBJ2-1; no clear D. V was cut by 4 bases and J by 5 bases, with 9 bases left in between. CDR3 length equals 13 residues. Germline V lookup: CDR1 SGHTA, CDR2 FQGTGA. CDR3 amino acids: CASSWDLNNEQFF. The CDR3 DNA is TGTGCCAGCAGCTGGGATCTCAACAATGAGCAGTTCTTC.

The CDR3 DNA sequence: TGCAGCGTTGAGCATGGGACTAGCGGGGGACGCACAGATACGCAGTATTTT. The encoded protein is CSVEHGTSGGRTDTQYF. V usage is TRBV29-1 and J usage is TRBJ2-3; 14 positions match TRBD2. This CDR3 has 17 amino acids. V lost 3 bases and J lost 1; bases outside the gene matches: 6. Germline CDR1 SQVTM, CDR2 ANQGSEA.

This chain uses TRBV4-2 with TRBJ2-1; 8 positions match TRBD2. Trimming cost V 0 bases and J 8 bases; bases outside gene matches: 15. Germline CDR1 and CDR2: LGHNA and YNFKEQ. The CDR3 totals 18 residues. CDR3 in DNA: TGTGCCAGCAGCCAAGAATACGGGCCGGGACTAGGGACCGATGAGCAGTTCTTC. Its translation is CASSQEYGPGLGTDEQFF.

This chain links TRBV7-9 with TRBJ2-1; tentatively, D is TRBD1 or TRBD2 (5 bases each). The V gene lost 2 bases and the J gene lost 1 base, with 15 bases spanning the gap. This CDR3 contains 17 residues. Germline V gene sequence: CDR1 SEHNR, CDR2 FQNEAQ (reference sequence). The CDR3 DNA sequence: TGTGCCAGCAGCTTATGGGGCCGGCCGGGGTCCTACAATGAGCAGTTCTTC. Its protein product is CASSLWGRPGSYNEQFF.

The chain employs TRBV19 and TRBJ2-7; D is perhaps TRBD1 (7 bases). The CDR3 loop spans 14 amino acids. Germline V gene lookup returns CDR1 LNHDA and CDR2 SQIVND (reference sequence). Between the trimmed V and J ends, which lost 3 bases and 6 bases, there was a span of 15 bases. This CDR3 reads CASSMGPQGGEQYF. The CDR3 region has the DNA TGTGCCAGTAGTATGGGCCCCCAGGGGGGCGAGCAGTACTTC.

The chain couples TRBV2 to TRBJ2-3; TRBD2 matches 11 bases. The CDR3 covers 14 residues. Germline trimming cut 7 bases from V and 3 bases from J; bases unmatched to any gene: 3. Germline CDR1 and CDR2: SNHLY and FYNNEI. CDR3: CASKLAGGTDTQYF. The CDR3 DNA follows: TGTGCCAGCAAGCTAGCGGGAGGAACAGATACGCAGTATTTT.

The V call is TRBV24-1, the J call TRBJ2-1, with 7 positions matching TRBD2. The CDR3 contains 14 residues. The V and J ends lost 4 bases and 10 bases, in that order; junction bases with no gene match: 9. Germline CDR1 and CDR2: KGHDR and SFDVKD. Here the CDR3 reads CATSDLSPSGEQFF. The CDR3 DNA sequence: TGTGCCACCAGTGACCTCTCCCCTAGCGGCGAGCAGTTCTTC.

V is TRBV6-2 or TRBV6-3 and J is TRBJ2-1; TRBD2 might be the D (6 bases). In germline, CDR1 is MNHEY, CDR2 SVGEGT. The V and J ends lost 1 base and 10 bases respectively, with 11 bases between them. This CDR3 comprises 13 residues. The CDR3 is CASSYYAGSEQFF. The CDR3 region has the DNA TGTGCCAGCAGTTACTATGCGGGGTCAGAGCAGTTCTTC.

The V and J genes are TRBV5-1 and TRBJ1-3; D unresolved. The CDR3 sequence is 17 residues long. Germline values: CDR1 SGHRS, CDR2 YFSETQ. The germline V and J ends were trimmed by 0 bases and 0 bases, with 13 bases remaining between them. The CDR3 loop reads CASSLAPAHLSGNTIYF. The CDR3 nucleotides are TGCGCCAGCAGCTTGGCCCCAGCACATCTCTCTGGAAACACCATATATTTT.

CDR3 protein: CSARRFDSNQPQHF. In DNA, the CDR3 is TGCAGTGCTAGAAGGTTTGACAGCAATCAGCCCCAGCATTTT. The rearrangement joins TRBV20-1 to TRBJ1-5, with D hard to call. Germline lookup yields CDR1 DFQATT and CDR2 SNEGSKA (reference sequence). V was trimmed by 2 bases and J by 1 base, leaving 9 bases between them. This CDR3 has 14 residues.

The chain links TRBV12-3 or TRBV12-4 to TRBJ1-5; possibly TRBD1 for D (6 bases). V dropped 6 bases and J dropped 0 bases, with 30 bases sitting between them. The CDR3 contains 21 residues. As DNA, the CDR3 is TGTGCCAGCAGCCTTGGCCAGGAGGGGGGTCAGGTGAGGATTAGCAATCAGCCCCAGCATTTT. Its translation: CASSLGQEGGQVRISNQPQHF.

The chain recombines TRBV29-1 with TRBJ2-1; 8 nucleotides match TRBD2. V shed 0 bases, J shed 9 bases, and the junction held 19 bases outside the gene matches. Germline V lookup: CDR1 SQVTM, CDR2 ANQGSEA. The CDR3 loop spans 18 amino acids. CDR3 residues: CSVEDRGSSGSLASEQFF. In DNA form, the CDR3 reads TGCAGCGTTGAAGATAGGGGGTCTAGCGGGTCCCTCGCAAGTGAGCAGTTCTTC.

The gene calls are TRBV7-9 and TRBJ1-1, with 8 bases lining up with TRBD1. V was clipped by 4 bases and J by 4 bases; unmatched bases: 5. CDR1 and CDR2 from the germline V gene are SEHNR and FQNEAQ (reference sequence). The CDR3 covers 14 residues. This chain's CDR3 is CASSWTGRVTEAFF. DNA for the CDR3: TGTGCCAGCAGCTGGACAGGGCGGGTCACTGAAGCTTTCTTT.

The chain is built from TRBV6-4 and TRBJ2-1; 7 nucleotides align to TRBD1. From germline, CDR1 is MRHNA and CDR2 SNTAGT. The CDR3 runs 15 residues. After removal of 5 bases from V and 6 bases from J, the junction contained 10 bases not matched to a gene. The CDR3 DNA is TGTGCCAGCAGTCCACAGGGGATGACGCTCAATGAGCAGTTCTTC. It encodes CASSPQGMTLNEQFF.

This clonotype was seen just once. The chain couples TRBV7-9 to TRBJ2-1; tentative D call: TRBD2 (6 bases). CDR3 length: 15 residues. Germline values: CDR1 SEHNR, CDR2 FQNEAQ (reference sequence). V shed 1 base and J shed 8 bases, with 15 bases lying between them. The CDR3 region is CASSLVAASTDEQFF. CDR3 bases: TGTGCCAGCAGCTTAGTAGCGGCTAGCACTGATGAGCAGTTCTTC. The full variable domain, with the rest looked up from reference TRBV7-9 and TRBJ2-1, is DTGVSQNPRHKITKRGQNVTFRCDPISEHNRLYWYRQTLGQGPEFLTYFQNEAQLEKSRLLSDRFSAERPKGSFSTLEIQRTEQGDSAMYLCASSLVAASTDEQFFGPGTRLTVL.

The chain uses TRBV29-1 and TRBJ2-7; 11 bases are shared with TRBD1. After removal of 1 base from V and 5 bases from J, the junction contained 4 bases not matched to a gene. The CDR3 has 14 residues. From germline, CDR1 is SQVTM and CDR2 ANQGSEA. The CDR3 DNA is TGCAGCGTTGAAGCGGGGACAGGGGGGGACGAGCAGTACTTC. It yields the protein CSVEAGTGGDEQYF.

This clonotype turned up a few times. V gene TRBV7-9 combines with J gene TRBJ2-7; maybe TRBD1 (5 bases). Trimming pared 1 base from V and 4 bases from J, leaving 14 bases between. The CDR3 runs 15 residues. Germline V gene data show CDR1 as SEHNR and CDR2 as FQNEAQ (reference sequence). CDR3 bases: TGTGCCAGCAGCTTAGTTGCACCCCAGGGTTACGAGCAGTACTTC. This gives the protein CASSLVAPQGYEQYF.

V is TRBV20-1 and J is TRBJ1-1; D is unclear. The germline V gene has CDR1 DFQATT and CDR2 SNEGSKA (reference sequence). This CDR3 is 16 amino acids long. Trimming stripped 6 bases from V and 4 bases from J, with 24 bases between. CDR3 region: CSAPLRATPLGTEAFF. The DNA of the CDR3 is TGCAGTGCCCCGCTCCGGGCGACTCCTTTGGGCACTGAAGCTTTCTTT.

This chain joins TRBV5-5 and TRBJ1-2, with TRBD1 identical over 8 bases. V lost 1 base and J lost 5; bases outside the gene matches: 4. The CDR3 extends over 14 amino acids. The V gene's germline CDR1 is SGHKS and CDR2 YYEKEE (reference sequence). The CDR3 spells CASSLTGGEYGYTF. CDR3 coding DNA: TGTGCCAGCAGCTTGACAGGGGGAGAGTATGGCTACACCTTC. Drawing the rest from reference TRBV5-5 and TRBJ1-2, the complete variable domain is DAGVTQSPTHLIKTRGQQVTLRCSPISGHKSVSWYQQVLGQGPQFIFQYYEKEERGRGNFPDRFSARQFPNYSSELNVNALLLGDSALYLCASSLTGGEYGYTFGSGTRLTVV.

The chain combines TRBV11-2 with TRBJ2-3, with 9 bases identical to TRBD2. Germline-derived CDR1 and CDR2 are SGHAT and FQNNGV. V lost 3 bases and J lost 0; bases outside the gene matches: 4. The CDR3 length is 16 residues. The CDR3 DNA reads TGTGCCAGCAGCTTCACTAGCGGGTTTAGCACAGATACGCAGTATTTT. Amino acid sequence: CASSFTSGFSTDTQYF.

The chain's CDR3 is CASSVGKTGNTIYF. CDR3 nucleotides: TGTGCCAGCAGCGTAGGGAAAACTGGAAACACCATATATTTT. The J gene is TRBJ1-3, the V gene TRBV9; D gene uncertain. Deletions cut 0 bases from V and 2 bases from J, with 6 bases between. Germline CDR1 reads SGDLS; CDR2 reads YYNGEE. This CDR3 has 14 residues.